The sequence of this T cell receptor beta chain was determined in a study of blood T cell repertoires in COVID-19. About the research overall: PBMCs, B-cell-depleted T cells, or T cells were the source of the cDNA or gDNA that made up the material.

Per the original methods: Reference gene primer amplification gave nucleated cell count estimates. Only in-frame clones appear in the TCRdb table, and some are missing; sequencing was by immunoSEQ multiplex PCR. V and J calls and clone size are given by that table; D and trimming were obtained from the DNA. The sample consists of about 350,000 clones, about 92% of them appearing once. Seattle enrolled patients during active infection and tracked them longitudinally. The junction had 14 bases not matched to a gene; V was cut back by 8 bases and J by 2 bases. Germline CDR1 is LGHNA and CDR2 is YNFKEQ. The CDR3 is 16 residues long.

V and J are TRBV4-2 and TRBJ1-1, with 7 positions matching TRBD1. The specimen was peripheral blood. The receptor comes from a woman in her sixties with COVID-19, enrolled during active disease. CDR3 coding DNA: TGTGCCAGCTCCCTCCGGACAGGAGGGCCTAACACTGAAGCTTTCTTT. It is translated as CASSLRTGGPNTEAFF.